The 23 T cell receptor beta chains below all came from one sample that was sequenced in a study of early T cells in non-severe SARS-CoV-2 infection. MiXCR, applied by TCRdb to the 5' RACE reads, yields one record per CDR3 protein. The sample holds 30,000 to 35,000 distinct CDR3 sequences, under 5.5% seen once. The material sequenced was whole blood. The origin of the receptors is an adult who was a healthcare worker with PCR-confirmed SARS-CoV-2 infection or an uninfected control (not recorded which).

Judged by abundance, this clonotype is medium-sized. CDR3 in DNA: TGTGCCAGCAGCTTACCGGGACAGGGGCTCCCTGAAGCTTTCTTT. Protein: CASSLPGQGLPEAFF. The chain uses TRBV7-9 and TRBJ1-1; 10 positions agree with TRBD1. J was trimmed by 6 bases and V by 2 bases; bases with no gene match: 6. The CDR3 sequence is 15 residues long. Germline-derived CDR1 and CDR2 are SEHNR and FQNEAQ (reference sequence).

This clonotype showed up many times. V gene TRBV4-1 combines with J gene TRBJ2-3, with D maybe TRBD2 (6 bases). Germline V lookup: CDR1 MGHRA, CDR2 YSYEKL. The V end was cut by 1 base, the J end by 7 bases, with 15 bases between. The CDR3 runs to 15 residues. As DNA, the CDR3 is TGCGCCAGCAGCCAAGGTCCAGGGAGGTCAAATACGCAGTATTTT. Its protein is CASSQGPGRSNTQYF.

This clonotype was seen ten or more times. The chain combines TRBV12-3 or TRBV12-4 with TRBJ2-7; D may be TRBD1 (5 bases). The germline V and J ends were trimmed by 5 bases and 4 bases, with 12 bases remaining between them. This CDR3 is 13 amino acids long. The chain's CDR3 is CASSNLGVYEQYF. DNA for the CDR3: TGTGCCAGCAGTAACCTAGGGGTGTACGAGCAGTACTTC.

This clonotype was picked up many times. V gene TRBV29-1 combines with J gene TRBJ1-1; D is undetermined. From germline, CDR1 is SQVTM and CDR2 ANQGSEA. This CDR3 has 11 amino acids. The germline V and J ends were trimmed by 7 bases and 4 bases, with 10 bases remaining between them. The CDR3 nucleotides read TGCAGCGCTACAGTGTCCACTGAAGCTTTCTTT. This sequence encodes CSATVSTEAFF.

This clonotype was counted many times. This chain joins TRBV7-2 and TRBJ2-3, with D tentatively TRBD2 (6 bases). The CDR3 totals 17 residues. The V gene's germline CDR1 is SGHTA and CDR2 FQGNSA. V was pared by 0 bases and J by 0 bases, with 13 bases between. The CDR3 region has the DNA TGTGCCAGCAGCTTAGCCCCCGCGGGGACTAGCACAGATACGCAGTATTTT. Translation gives CASSLAPAGTSTDTQYF.

This clonotype was found many times. The chain has TRBV4-3 and TRBJ2-2; 12 bases are a match to TRBD2. J gave up 1 base and V 4 bases, and 4 bases lay outside the gene matches. The V gene's germline CDR1 is LGHNA and CDR2 YSLEER. The CDR3 spans 17 residues. DNA of the CDR3: TGCGCCAGCAGCCGCCTGACTAGCGGGGGGAACACCGGGGAGCTGTTTTTT. It specifies CASSRLTSGGNTGELFF.

This clonotype was observed at least ten times. This chain links TRBV6-6 with TRBJ1-3; possibly TRBD1 for D (6 bases). This CDR3 spans 15 amino acids. V gave up 2 bases and J gave up 7 bases, with 15 bases separating them. Germline CDR1 reads MNHNY; CDR2 reads SVGAGI (reference sequence). The DNA of the CDR3 is TGTGCCAGCAGTTACCGAGCAGGGGCAGGGAACACCATATATTTT. It codes for CASSYRAGAGNTIYF.

This clonotype was observed a few times. CDR3 protein: CATHGGIGTKNIQYF. CDR3 DNA: TGTGCCACCCACGGGGGAATCGGTACCAAAAACATTCAGTACTTC. The chain employs TRBV2 and TRBJ2-4; possible D gene TRBD2, 6 bases. Trimming shortened V by 10 bases and J by 2 bases, and 18 bases separated the two germline ends. Germline loops: CDR1 SNHLY, CDR2 FYNNEI. This CDR3 region has 15 residues.

This sequence joins TRBV9 and TRBJ2-7, with D uncertain. CDR3 length: 14 residues. Trimming removed 0 bases at V and 5 bases at J, with 12 bases between. Germline CDR1 and CDR2: SGDLS and YYNGEE. The CDR3 loop reads CASSVEAGVNEQYF. CDR3 DNA sequence: TGTGCCAGCAGCGTAGAGGCTGGGGTTAACGAGCAGTACTTC.

This clonotype was detected ten times or more. This chain uses TRBV6-1 with TRBJ2-3; D not certain. The germline V and J ends were trimmed by 8 bases and 2 bases, with 14 bases remaining between them. This CDR3 is 14 amino acids long. Looked up from germline, CDR1 is MNHNS and CDR2 is SASEGT. CDR3 loop: CASQGWGSTDTQYF. The CDR3 nucleotides are TGTGCCAGCCAAGGCTGGGGATCCACAGATACGCAGTATTTT.

This clonotype showed up many times. The V gene is TRBV7-6, the J gene TRBJ2-1; D may be TRBD2 (6 bases). CDR3 length equals 13 residues. Per germline, CDR1 SGHVS and CDR2 FNYEAQ. V was clipped by 0 bases and J by 6 bases, with 6 bases between them. CDR3 region: CASSLAGGNEQFF. The CDR3 coding sequence is TGTGCCAGCAGCTTAGCGGGGGGCAATGAGCAGTTCTTC.

This chain connects TRBV11-2 to TRBJ1-5; the D is unclear. Trimming cost V 6 bases and J 2 bases, with 11 bases left between them. The CDR3 is 14 residues long. From germline, CDR1 is SGHAT and CDR2 FQNNGV. The CDR3: CASSHTSGNQPQHF. CDR3 DNA: TGTGCCAGCAGTCATACTTCTGGCAATCAGCCCCAGCATTTT.

Ten or more counts support this clonotype. The chain recombines TRBV11-2 with TRBJ1-2, with D possibly being TRBD1 (5 bases). The germline V gene has CDR1 SGHAT and CDR2 FQNNGV. V dropped 4 bases and J dropped 8 bases, with 17 bases sitting between them. This CDR3 region has 14 residues. The CDR3 DNA reads as TGTGCCAGCAGCTGGAAGACAGTTGAGTGGGGCTACACCTTC. As protein: CASSWKTVEWGYTF.

This clonotype was detected many times. The chain is built from TRBV27 and TRBJ2-1; a possible D gene is TRBD1 (8 bases). Germline V lookup: CDR1 MNHEY, CDR2 SMNVEV (reference sequence). The CDR3 runs 14 residues. The ends were cut back, 2 bases at V and 7 bases at J, with 12 bases in the middle. As DNA, the CDR3 is TGTGCCAGCAGTTTACGGGGGGACAGGAATGAGCAGTTCTTC. Its protein is CASSLRGDRNEQFF.

This sequence joins TRBV2 and TRBJ1-5, with D hard to call. V gave up 3 bases and J gave up 0 bases, with 9 bases separating them. This CDR3 has 15 amino acids. Germline CDR1 reads SNHLY; CDR2 reads FYNNEI. The chain's CDR3 is CASSDWLYSNQPQHF. The CDR3 nucleotides are TGTGCCAGCAGTGACTGGCTTTATAGCAATCAGCCCCAGCATTTT.

The table lists this clonotype with a few counts. The chain has TRBV12-3 or TRBV12-4 and TRBJ2-1; TRBD1 is a possible D gene (6 bases). V was shortened by 7 bases and J by 0 bases, with 16 bases between the two germline ends. This CDR3 is 16 amino acids long. The CDR3 sequence: CASTRGSHISYNEQFF. The CDR3 DNA sequence: TGTGCCAGCACGAGGGGGTCCCACATCTCCTACAATGAGCAGTTCTTC.

This clonotype was observed many times. In nucleotides, the CDR3 is TGCGCCAGCAGCAAGACTAGCGGGGCCGAGGAGACCCAGTACTTC. Its protein product is CASSKTSGAEETQYF. The chain recombines TRBV5-1 with TRBJ2-5; 11 positions match TRBD2. The CDR3 covers 15 residues. From germline, CDR1 is SGHRS and CDR2 YFSETQ. The V segment lost 4 bases and the J segment 5 bases; nucleotides outside the gene matches: 7.

This clonotype came up many times. The chain combines TRBV6-5 with TRBJ1-1; 10 nucleotides match TRBD1. The germline CDR1 and CDR2 sequences are MNHEY and SVGAGI. The CDR3 is made up of 13 amino acids. V was pared by 9 bases and J by 7 bases, with 8 bases of the junction left unmatched. CDR3 nucleotides: TGTGCCAGTGTGACAGGGGGCACGGGTGAAGCTTTCTTT. Its protein product is CASVTGGTGEAFF.

The CDR3 loop is CSVGDTGIQYF. The CDR3, as DNA: TGCAGCGTTGGGGATACAGGGATTCAGTACTTC. The V gene is TRBV29-1, the J gene TRBJ2-4; possibly TRBD1 for D (6 bases). The CDR3 loop spans 11 amino acids. V gave up 4 bases and J gave up 10 bases, with 11 bases separating them. CDR1 is SQVTM and CDR2 is ANQGSEA in the germline V gene.

This clonotype was detected many times. V and J are TRBV5-1 and TRBJ1-1; D is perhaps TRBD1 (5 bases). Trimming removed 1 base from V and 1 base from J, with 14 bases in between. CDR1 and CDR2 (germline): SGHRS, YFSETQ. The CDR3 runs to 16 residues. The CDR3 DNA follows: TGCGCCAGCAGCTTGTCCGCGGGGCTAGCGAACACTGAAGCTTTCTTT. It specifies CASSLSAGLANTEAFF.

The table lists this clonotype with many counts. CDR3 nucleotide sequence: TGTGCCAGCACCGCGCGGAACACCGGGGAGCTGTTTTTT. It codes for CASTARNTGELFF. V usage is TRBV3-1 and J usage is TRBJ2-2; no clear D gene. V was trimmed by 7 bases and J by 1 base, leaving 7 bases between them. Germline CDR1 reads LGHDT; CDR2 reads YNNKEL (reference sequence). This CDR3 is built from 13 residues.

This clonotype was seen ten or more times. This chain uses TRBV4-3 with TRBJ2-3; possible D gene TRBD2, 6 bases. The CDR3 is 14 amino acids. Germline V gene sequence: CDR1 LGHNA, CDR2 YSLEER. Between the trimmed V and J ends, which lost 3 bases and 5 bases, there was a span of 12 bases. The CDR3 sequence: CASSQGLDGDTQYF. Here the CDR3 DNA reads TGCGCCAGCAGCCAGGGACTGGACGGAGATACGCAGTATTTT.

V and J are TRBV4-3 and TRBJ2-7; weak D call: TRBD1 (6 bases). Germline-derived CDR1 and CDR2 are LGHNA and YSLEER. CDR3 length: 15 residues. V lost 2 bases, J lost 1 base, and 12 bases lay in between. The CDR3 loop reads CASSQITGNSYEQYF. The CDR3 nucleotides read TGCGCCAGCAGCCAAATCACAGGGAATTCCTACGAGCAGTACTTC.